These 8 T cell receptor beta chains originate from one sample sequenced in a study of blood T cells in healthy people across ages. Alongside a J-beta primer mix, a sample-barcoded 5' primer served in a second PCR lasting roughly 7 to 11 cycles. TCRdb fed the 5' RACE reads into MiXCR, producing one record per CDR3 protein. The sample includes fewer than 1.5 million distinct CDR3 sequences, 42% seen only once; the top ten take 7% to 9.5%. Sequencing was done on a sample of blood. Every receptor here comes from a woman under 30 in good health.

CDR3 in amino acids: CAWITSRATNYGYTF. DNA of the CDR3: TGTGCCTGGATAACGAGTCGGGCCACTAACTATGGCTACACCTTC. This chain uses TRBV30 with TRBJ1-2, with D hard to call. The length of the CDR3 is 15 residues. The ends were cut back, 4 bases at V and 0 bases at J, with 15 bases in the middle. Germline CDR1 reads GTSNPN; CDR2 reads SVGIG (reference sequence).

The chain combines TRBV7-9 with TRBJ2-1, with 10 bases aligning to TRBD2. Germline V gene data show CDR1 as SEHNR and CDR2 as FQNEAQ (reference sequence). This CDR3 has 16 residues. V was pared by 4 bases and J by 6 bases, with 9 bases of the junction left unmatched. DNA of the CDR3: TGTGCCAGCAGCTCATCCGGGACTAGCGCTTTCAATGAGCAGTTCTTC. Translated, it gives CASSSSGTSAFNEQFF.

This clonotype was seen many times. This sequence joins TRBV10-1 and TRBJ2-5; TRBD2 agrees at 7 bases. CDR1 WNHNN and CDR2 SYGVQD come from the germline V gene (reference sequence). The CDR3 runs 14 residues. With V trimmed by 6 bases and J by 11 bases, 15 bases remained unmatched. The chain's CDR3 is CASSPGLEDNEQYF. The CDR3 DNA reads TGCGCCAGCAGCCCCGGACTAGAAGACAATGAGCAGTACTTC.

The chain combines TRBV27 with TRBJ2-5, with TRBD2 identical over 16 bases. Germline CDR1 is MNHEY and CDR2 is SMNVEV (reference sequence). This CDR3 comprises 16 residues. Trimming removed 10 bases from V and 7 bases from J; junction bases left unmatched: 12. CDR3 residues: CATKGTSGGGFGTQYF. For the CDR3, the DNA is TGTGCCACCAAGGGGACTAGCGGGGGGGGCTTTGGGACCCAGTACTTC.

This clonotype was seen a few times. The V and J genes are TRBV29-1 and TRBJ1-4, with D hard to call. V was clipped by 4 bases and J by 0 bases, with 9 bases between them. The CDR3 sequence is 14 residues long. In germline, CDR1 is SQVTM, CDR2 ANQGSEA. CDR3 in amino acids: CSVGEDTTNEKLFF. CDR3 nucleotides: TGCAGCGTTGGCGAGGATACAACTAATGAAAAACTGTTTTTT.

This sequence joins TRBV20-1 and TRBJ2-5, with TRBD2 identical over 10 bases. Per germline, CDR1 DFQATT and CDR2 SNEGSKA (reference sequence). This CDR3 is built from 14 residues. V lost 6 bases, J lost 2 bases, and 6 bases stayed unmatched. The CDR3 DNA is TGCAGTGCCTACGGGACTAGCGCACAAGAGACCCAGTACTTC. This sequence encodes CSAYGTSAQETQYF.

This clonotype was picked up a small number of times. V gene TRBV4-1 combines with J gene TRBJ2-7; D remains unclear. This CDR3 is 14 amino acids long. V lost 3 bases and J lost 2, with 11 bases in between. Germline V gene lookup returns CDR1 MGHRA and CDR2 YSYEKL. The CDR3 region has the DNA TGCGCCAGCAGCCATGTCGATCTGGCCTACGAGCAGTACTTC. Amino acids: CASSHVDLAYEQYF.

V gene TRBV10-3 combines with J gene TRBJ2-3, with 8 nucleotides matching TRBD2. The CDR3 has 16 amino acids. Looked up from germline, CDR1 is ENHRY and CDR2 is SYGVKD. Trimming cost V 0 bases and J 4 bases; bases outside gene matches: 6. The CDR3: CAISESMGLGSDTQYF. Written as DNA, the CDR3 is TGTGCCATCAGTGAGTCGATGGGACTAGGATCAGATACGCAGTATTTT.